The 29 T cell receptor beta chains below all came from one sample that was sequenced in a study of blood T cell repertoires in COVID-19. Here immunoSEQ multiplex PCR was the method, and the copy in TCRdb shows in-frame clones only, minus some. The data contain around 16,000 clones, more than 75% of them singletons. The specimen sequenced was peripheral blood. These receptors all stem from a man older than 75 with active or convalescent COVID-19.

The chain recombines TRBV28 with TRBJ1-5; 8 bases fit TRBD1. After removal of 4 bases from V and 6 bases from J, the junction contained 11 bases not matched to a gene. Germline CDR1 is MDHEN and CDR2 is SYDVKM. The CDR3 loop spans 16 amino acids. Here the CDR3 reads CASSSLLTGDSQPQHF. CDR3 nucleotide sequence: TGTGCCAGCAGTTCACTATTGACAGGGGATAGTCAGCCCCAGCATTTT.

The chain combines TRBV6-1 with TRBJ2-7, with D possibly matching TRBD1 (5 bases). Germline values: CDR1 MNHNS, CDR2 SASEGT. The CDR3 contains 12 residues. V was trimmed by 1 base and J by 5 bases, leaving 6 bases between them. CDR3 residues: CASSEGRDEQYF. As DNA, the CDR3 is TGTGCCAGCAGTGAAGGCAGGGACGAGCAGTACTTC.

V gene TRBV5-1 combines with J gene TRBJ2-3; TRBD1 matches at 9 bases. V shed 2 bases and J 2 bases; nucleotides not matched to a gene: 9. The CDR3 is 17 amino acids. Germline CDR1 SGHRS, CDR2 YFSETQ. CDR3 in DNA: TGCGCCAGCAGCTTTACCGGGACAGGGTCCCTCACAGATACGCAGTATTTT. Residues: CASSFTGTGSLTDTQYF.

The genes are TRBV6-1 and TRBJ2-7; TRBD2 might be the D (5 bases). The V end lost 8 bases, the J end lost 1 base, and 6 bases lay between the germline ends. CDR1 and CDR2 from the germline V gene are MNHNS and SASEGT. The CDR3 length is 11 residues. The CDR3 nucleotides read TGTGCCAGCCGCGGGTCCTACGAGCAGTACTTC. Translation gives CASRGSYEQYF.

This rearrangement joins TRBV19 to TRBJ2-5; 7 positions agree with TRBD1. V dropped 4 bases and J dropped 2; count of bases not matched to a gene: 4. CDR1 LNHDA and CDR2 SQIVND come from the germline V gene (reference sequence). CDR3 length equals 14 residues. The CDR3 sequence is CASSKMGQQETQYF. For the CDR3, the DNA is TGTGCCAGTAGTAAAATGGGACAGCAAGAGACCCAGTACTTC.

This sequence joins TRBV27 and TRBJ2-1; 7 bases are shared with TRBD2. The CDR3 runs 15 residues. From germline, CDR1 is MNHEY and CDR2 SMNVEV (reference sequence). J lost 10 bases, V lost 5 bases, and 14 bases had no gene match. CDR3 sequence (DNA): TGTGCCAGCAGTCCGAATGCGGGGGACTCGGGCGAGCAGTTCTTC. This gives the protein CASSPNAGDSGEQFF.

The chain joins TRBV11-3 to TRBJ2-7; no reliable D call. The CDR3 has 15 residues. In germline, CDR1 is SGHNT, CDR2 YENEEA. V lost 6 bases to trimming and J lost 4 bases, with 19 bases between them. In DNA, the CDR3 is TGTGCCAGCAGTGGAGACCCCGGCCAGCGATACGAGCAGTACTTC. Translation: CASSGDPGQRYEQYF.

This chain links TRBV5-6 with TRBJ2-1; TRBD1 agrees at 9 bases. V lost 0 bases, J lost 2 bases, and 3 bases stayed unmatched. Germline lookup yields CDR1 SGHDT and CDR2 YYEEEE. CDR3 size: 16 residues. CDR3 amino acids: CASSLVQGATYNEQFF. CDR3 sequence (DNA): TGTGCCAGCAGCTTGGTACAGGGGGCAACCTACAATGAGCAGTTCTTC. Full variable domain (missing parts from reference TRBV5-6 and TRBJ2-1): DAGVTQSPTHLIKTRGQQVTLRCSPKSGHDTVSWYQQALGQGPQFIFQYYEEEERQRGNFPDRFSGHQFPNYSSELNVNALLLGDSALYLCASSLVQGATYNEQFFGPGTRLTVL.

The CDR3 sequence: CASSFQDREGSPLHF. DNA of the CDR3: TGTGCCAGCAGTTTTCAGGACAGGGAAGGTTCACCCCTCCACTTT. This chain joins TRBV27 and TRBJ1-6; 8 bases are a match to TRBD1. V trimming: 3 bases; J trimming: 9 bases; junction bases outside the gene matches: 7. The CDR3 is 15 residues long. Germline values: CDR1 MNHEY, CDR2 SMNVEV (reference sequence).

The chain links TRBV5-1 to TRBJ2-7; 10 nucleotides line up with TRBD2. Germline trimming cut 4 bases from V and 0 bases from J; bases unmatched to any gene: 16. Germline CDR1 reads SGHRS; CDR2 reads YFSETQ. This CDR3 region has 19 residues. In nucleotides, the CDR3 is TGCGCCAGCAGCCTAGGGATAGCGGGGGGCTCCTTACTCTCCTACGAGCAGTACTTC. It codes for CASSLGIAGGSLLSYEQYF.

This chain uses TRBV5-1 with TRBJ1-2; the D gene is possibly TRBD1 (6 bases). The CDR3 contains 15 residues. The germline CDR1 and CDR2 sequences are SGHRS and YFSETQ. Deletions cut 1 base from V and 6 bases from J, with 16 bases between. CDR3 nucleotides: TGCGCCAGCAGCTTGTCCTTTACAGGGTCCCATGGCTACACCTTC. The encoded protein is CASSLSFTGSHGYTF.

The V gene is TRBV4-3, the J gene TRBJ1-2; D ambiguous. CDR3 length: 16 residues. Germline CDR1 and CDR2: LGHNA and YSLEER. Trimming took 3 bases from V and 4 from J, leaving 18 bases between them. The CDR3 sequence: CASSHYGGRRVYGYTF. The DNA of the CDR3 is TGCGCCAGCAGCCATTACGGAGGCAGGCGGGTCTATGGCTACACCTTC.

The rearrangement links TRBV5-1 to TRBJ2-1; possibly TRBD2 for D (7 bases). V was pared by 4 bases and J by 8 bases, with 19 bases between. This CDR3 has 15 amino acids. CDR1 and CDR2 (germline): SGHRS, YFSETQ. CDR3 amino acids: CASSPGGGAGDEQFF. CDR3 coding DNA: TGCGCCAGCAGCCCCGGAGGGGGGGCTGGGGATGAGCAGTTCTTC.

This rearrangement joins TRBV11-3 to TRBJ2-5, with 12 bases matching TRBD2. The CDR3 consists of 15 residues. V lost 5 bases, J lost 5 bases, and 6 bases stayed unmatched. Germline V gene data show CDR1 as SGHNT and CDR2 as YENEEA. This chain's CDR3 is CASSTRLAGVETQYF. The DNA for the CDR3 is TGTGCCAGCAGCACGCGACTAGCGGGGGTTGAGACCCAGTACTTC.

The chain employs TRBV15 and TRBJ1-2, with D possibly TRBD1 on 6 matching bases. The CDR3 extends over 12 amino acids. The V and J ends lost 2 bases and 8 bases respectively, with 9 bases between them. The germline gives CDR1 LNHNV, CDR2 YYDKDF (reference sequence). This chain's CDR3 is CATSRNREGYTF. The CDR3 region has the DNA TGTGCCACCAGCAGAAACAGGGAAGGCTACACCTTC.

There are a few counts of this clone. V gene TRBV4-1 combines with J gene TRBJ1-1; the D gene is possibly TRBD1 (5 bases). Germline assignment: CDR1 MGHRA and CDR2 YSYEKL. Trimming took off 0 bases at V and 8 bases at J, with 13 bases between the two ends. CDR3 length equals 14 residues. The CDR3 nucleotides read TGCGCCAGCAGCCAAGAGACCCAGGGCCGGGAAGCTTTCTTT. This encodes CASSQETQGREAFF.

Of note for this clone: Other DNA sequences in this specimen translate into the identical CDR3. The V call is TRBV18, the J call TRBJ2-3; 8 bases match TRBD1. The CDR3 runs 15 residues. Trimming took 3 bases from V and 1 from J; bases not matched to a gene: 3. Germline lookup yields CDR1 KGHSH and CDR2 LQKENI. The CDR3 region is CASSPVQGGTDTQYF. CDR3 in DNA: TGTGCCAGCTCACCGGTACAGGGGGGCACAGATACGCAGTATTTT.

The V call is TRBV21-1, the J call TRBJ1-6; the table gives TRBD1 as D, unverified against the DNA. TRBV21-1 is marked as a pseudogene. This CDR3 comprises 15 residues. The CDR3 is CASSLIAARRGPLHF. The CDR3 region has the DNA TGTGCCAGCAGCCTGATCGCAGCGAGAAGGGGACCCCTCCACTTT.

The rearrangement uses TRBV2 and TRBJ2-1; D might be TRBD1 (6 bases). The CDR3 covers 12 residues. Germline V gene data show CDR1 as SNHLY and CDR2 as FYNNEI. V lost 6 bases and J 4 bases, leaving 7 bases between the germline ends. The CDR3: CASSTGYNEQFF. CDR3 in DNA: TGTGCCAGCAGCACAGGGTACAATGAGCAGTTCTTC. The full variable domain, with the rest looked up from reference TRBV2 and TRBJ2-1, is EPEVTQTPSHQVTQMGQEVILRCVPISNHLYFYWYRQILGQKVEFLVSFYNNEISEKSEIFDDQFSVERPDGSNFTLKIRSTKLEDSAMYFCASSTGYNEQFFGPGTRLTVL.

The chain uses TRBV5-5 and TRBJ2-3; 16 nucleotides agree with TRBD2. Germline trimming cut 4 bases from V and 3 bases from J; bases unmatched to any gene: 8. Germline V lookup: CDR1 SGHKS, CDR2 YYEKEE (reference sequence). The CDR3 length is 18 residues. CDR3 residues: CASSQAGTSGGVTDTQYF. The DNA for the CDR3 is TGTGCCAGCAGCCAAGCCGGGACTAGCGGGGGGGTGACAGATACGCAGTATTTT.

The CDR3 nucleotides are TGTGCCAGCAGCCAAAGGGGGCAGGGAAACACCATATATTTT. Translation: CASSQRGQGNTIYF. This sequence joins TRBV3-1 (or the pseudogene TRBV3-2) and TRBJ1-3, with 7 bases that match TRBD1. CDR3 length: 14 amino acids. The germline V gene has CDR1 LGHDT and CDR2 YNNKEL (reference sequence). After removal of 2 bases from V and 4 bases from J, the junction contained 2 bases not matched to a gene.

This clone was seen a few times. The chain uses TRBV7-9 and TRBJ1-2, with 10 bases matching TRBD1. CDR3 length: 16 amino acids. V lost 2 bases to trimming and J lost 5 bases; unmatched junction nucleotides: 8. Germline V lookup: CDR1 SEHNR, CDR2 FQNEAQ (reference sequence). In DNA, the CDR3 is TGTGCCAGCAGCTTATGGGCCCCGGGACAGGGGTATGGCTACACCTTC. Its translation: CASSLWAPGQGYGYTF. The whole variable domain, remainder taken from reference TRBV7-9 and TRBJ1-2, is DTGVSQNPRHKITKRGQNVTFRCDPISEHNRLYWYRQTLGQGPEFLTYFQNEAQLEKSRLLSDRFSAERPKGSFSTLEIQRTEQGDSAMYLCASSLWAPGQGYGYTFGSGTRLTVV.

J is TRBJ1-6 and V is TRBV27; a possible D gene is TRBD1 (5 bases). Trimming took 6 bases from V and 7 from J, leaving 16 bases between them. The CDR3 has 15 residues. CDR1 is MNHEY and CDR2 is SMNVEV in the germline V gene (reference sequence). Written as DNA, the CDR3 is TGTGCCAGCAGCCTCGTAGACAGAAGAAATTCACCCCTCCACTTT. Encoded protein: CASSLVDRRNSPLHF.

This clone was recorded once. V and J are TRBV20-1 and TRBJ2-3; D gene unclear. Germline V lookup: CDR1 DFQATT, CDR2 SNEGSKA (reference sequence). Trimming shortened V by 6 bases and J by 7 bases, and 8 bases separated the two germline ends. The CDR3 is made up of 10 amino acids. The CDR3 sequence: CSALLNTQYF. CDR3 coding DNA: TGCAGTGCCCTACTAAATACGCAGTATTTT.

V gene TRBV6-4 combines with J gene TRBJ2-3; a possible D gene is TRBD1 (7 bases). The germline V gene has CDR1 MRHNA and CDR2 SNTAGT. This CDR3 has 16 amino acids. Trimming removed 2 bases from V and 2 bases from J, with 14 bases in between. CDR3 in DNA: TGTGCCAGCAGTGACCAGGGGGGACAGACCACAGATACGCAGTATTTT. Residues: CASSDQGGQTTDTQYF.

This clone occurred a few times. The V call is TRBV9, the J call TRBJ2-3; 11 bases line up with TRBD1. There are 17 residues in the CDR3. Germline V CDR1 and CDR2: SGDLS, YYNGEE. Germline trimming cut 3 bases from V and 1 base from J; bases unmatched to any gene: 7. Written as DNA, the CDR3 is TGTGCCAGCAGCGCAAATCTGGGACAGGGGGGCACAGATACGCAGTATTTT. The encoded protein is CASSANLGQGGTDTQYF.

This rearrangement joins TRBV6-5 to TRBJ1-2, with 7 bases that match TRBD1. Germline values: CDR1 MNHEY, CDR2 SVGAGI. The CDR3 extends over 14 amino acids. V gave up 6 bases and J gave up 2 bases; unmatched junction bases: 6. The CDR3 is CASSLGQANYGYTF. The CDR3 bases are TGTGCCAGCAGCCTAGGACAGGCGAACTATGGCTACACCTTC.

In DNA form, the CDR3 reads TGTGCCAGCAGCTTAAAAGACAGGGGCTACAATGAGCAGTTCTTC. Amino acids: CASSLKDRGYNEQFF. The chain links TRBV7-8 to TRBJ2-1; 8 bases align to TRBD1. After removal of 2 bases from V and 3 bases from J, the junction contained 3 bases not matched to a gene. Germline V gene lookup returns CDR1 SGHVS and CDR2 FQNEAQ. This CDR3 spans 15 amino acids.

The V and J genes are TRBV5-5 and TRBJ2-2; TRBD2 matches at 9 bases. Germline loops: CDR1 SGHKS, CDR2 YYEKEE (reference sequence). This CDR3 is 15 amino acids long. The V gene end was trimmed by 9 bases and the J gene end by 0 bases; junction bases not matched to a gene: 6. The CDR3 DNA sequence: TGTGCCACCCGCGGGGGGGCCCCGAACACCGGGGAGCTGTTTTTT. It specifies CATRGGAPNTGELFF.